The 9 T cell receptor beta chains listed next were all sequenced from one sample in a study of T-cell memory formation after mild COVID-19. Each CDR3 protein gets one entry after TCRdb re-called the 5' RACE reads with MiXCR. The sample contains about 190,000 distinct CDR3 sequences, about a fifth of which appear only once. Sequenced input: PBMCs or a T cell subset sorted from them (not recorded which). These receptors all come from an adult woman who had mild COVID-19 (a few samples of this study predate the infection). Cell type and time point are not known.

This clonotype was observed a few times. The V call is TRBV20-1, the J call TRBJ2-7; D may be TRBD2 (6 bases). Germline CDR1 reads DFQATT; CDR2 reads SNEGSKA (reference sequence). The V end was cut by 3 bases, the J end by 1 base, with 16 bases between. This CDR3 is built from 15 residues. The CDR3 DNA reads TGCAGTGCTAGTGGCTTGGAGGGCCTGTCCTACGAGCAGTACTTC. This encodes CSASGLEGLSYEQYF.

V and J are TRBV7-3 and TRBJ1-1; D is undetermined. Germline CDR1 and CDR2: SGHTA and FQGTGA. Trimming took off 4 bases at V and 3 bases at J, with 18 bases between the two ends. The CDR3 consists of 16 residues. The CDR3 here is CASSSIRARRDTEAFF. For the CDR3, the DNA is TGTGCCAGCAGCTCCATTCGGGCGCGGAGGGACACTGAAGCTTTCTTT. Drawing the rest from reference TRBV7-3 and TRBJ1-1, the complete variable domain is GAGVSQTPSNKVTEKGKYVELRCDPISGHTALYWYRQSLGQGPEFLIYFQGTGAADDSGLPNDRFFAVRPEGSVSTLKIQRTERGDSAVYLCASSSIRARRDTEAFFGQGTRLTVV.

The DNA for the CDR3 is TGTGCCAGCAGCTTACCCGTGACAGGGCCCTCAAACACCATATATTTT. It codes for CASSLPVTGPSNTIYF. The gene calls are TRBV7-9 and TRBJ1-3; TRBD1 matches 7 bases. The CDR3 totals 16 residues. V trimming: 2 bases; J trimming: 6 bases; junction bases outside the gene matches: 10. The germline CDR1 and CDR2 sequences are SEHNR and FQNEAQ (reference sequence).

The chain is built from TRBV6-5 and TRBJ1-2, with TRBD1 matching over 9 bases. This CDR3 region has 14 residues. The trim removed 5 bases at V and 3 bases at J, leaving 4 bases unmatched. The germline V gene encodes CDR1 MNHEY and CDR2 SVGAGI. The CDR3 loop is CASSMGQGYYGYTF. The CDR3 nucleotides read TGTGCCAGCAGTATGGGACAGGGATACTATGGCTACACCTTC.

This clonotype was seen only a few times. The CDR3 DNA reads as TGTGCCAGCAGTAGGGGCTGGGAGACCCAGTACTTC. This gives the protein CASSRGWETQYF. The chain uses TRBV25-1 and TRBJ2-5, with D perhaps TRBD1 (5 bases). Trimming left V 5 bases short and J 5 bases short, with 9 bases between. There are 12 residues in the CDR3. The germline V gene has CDR1 MGHDK and CDR2 SYGVNS. The variable domain in full, completed from reference TRBV25-1 and TRBJ2-5, reads EADIYQTPRYLVIGTGKKITLECSQTMGHDKMYWYQQDPGMELHLIHYSYGVNSTEKGDLSSESTVSRIRTEHFPLTLESARPSHTSQYLCASSRGWETQYFGPGTRLLVL.

The chain is built from TRBV4-2 and TRBJ2-2; D not certain. The CDR3 is made up of 14 amino acids. Trimming took off 1 base at V and 1 base at J, with 4 bases between the two ends. Germline CDR1 LGHNA, CDR2 YNFKEQ. The CDR3 DNA follows: TGTGCCAGCAGCCAAGGGCTGAACACCGGGGAGCTGTTTTTT. This gives the protein CASSQGLNTGELFF.

This chain uses TRBV4-1 with TRBJ2-3, with TRBD2 identical over 9 bases. The ends lost 0 bases at V and 5 bases at J; junction bases unmatched: 6. Germline CDR1 is MGHRA and CDR2 is YSYEKL. CDR3 length equals 16 residues. In DNA, the CDR3 is TGCGCCAGCAGCCAAGATCCTAGCGGGGCTAGAGATACGCAGTATTTT. As protein: CASSQDPSGARDTQYF.

This clonotype was detected a few times. This chain joins TRBV6-5 and TRBJ1-2; 10 positions match TRBD1. The CDR3 is 16 amino acids. Per the germline V gene, CDR1 is MNHEY and CDR2 is SVGAGI. After removal of 4 bases from V and 0 bases from J, the junction contained 5 bases not matched to a gene. The CDR3 nucleotides are TGTGCCAGCAGTTCCCCGGGGACAGGGGCTAACTATGGCTACACCTTC. Encoded protein: CASSSPGTGANYGYTF.

V usage is TRBV4-1 and J usage is TRBJ1-3; a possible D gene is TRBD1 (6 bases). This CDR3 comprises 14 residues. Germline CDR1 is MGHRA and CDR2 is YSYEKL. The V end lost 0 bases, the J end lost 4 bases, and 7 bases lay between the germline ends. The CDR3 here is CASSQDGGGNTIYF. The CDR3, as DNA: TGCGCCAGCAGCCAAGACGGGGGCGGAAACACCATATATTTT.